The source of this TCR beta chain is a study of CD8 T cells in ankylosing spondylitis. General study points: The authors found the disease-linked clones to be CD8+ and relatively rare in peripheral blood. Made up of 7 to 9 highly homologous variants, a TCR beta motif appeared characteristic of ankylosing spondylitis blood.

As concerns this clonotype: Its antigen is unknown.

With molecular barcodes, quantitative 5'-RACE was used to make the TCR beta libraries. One entry per CDR3 protein, called by TCRdb with MiXCR from the 5' RACE reads. The sample lists 450,000 or so distinct CDR3 sequences; more than 25% were seen once. The CDR3 sequence is 16 residues long. Trimming removed 4 bases at V and 3 bases at J, with 14 bases between. CDR1 is KGHDR and CDR2 is SFDVKD in the germline V gene. The chain is built from TRBV24-1 and TRBJ2-2; D perhaps matches TRBD1 (6 bases). Sequenced: blood, either unsorted or a sorted T cell fraction (not recorded which). The sequence came from a male donor with ankylosing spondylitis. CDR3 DNA sequence: TGTGCCACCAGTGAACCCGGGACAAAGGACACCGGGGAGCTGTTTTTT. This sequence encodes CATSEPGTKDTGELFF.